Sequencing of this TCR beta chain was carried out in a study of blood T cell repertoires in COVID-19. Study-level information: Spain, Italy and the United States supplied samples that represented acute and convalescent COVID-19. T cells, B-cell-depleted T cells, or PBMCs provided the cDNA or gDNA that served as material.

CDR1 and CDR2 from the germline V gene are LGHDT and YNNKEL (reference sequence). The CDR3 length is 15 residues. V gave up 4 bases and J gave up 1 base, with 13 bases separating them. Per the study methods: Cell counts per sample came from amplifying reference gene primers. Profiled with immunoSEQ multiplex PCR; TCRdb holds only in-frame clones, not every one. Clone size and the V and J calls come from that table; the DNA yielded D and trimming. The sample has about 90,000 clones; 80% to 90% are singletons. This clone has just one count. The sequence was obtained from a human donor in a cohort sampled during active COVID-19. The V gene is TRBV3-1 (or the pseudogene TRBV3-2), the J gene TRBJ2-5, with D possibly being TRBD2 (7 bases). What was sequenced was peripheral blood. CDR3 coding DNA: TGTGCCAGCAGCCGCAGGGCGGGGGCCCAAGAGACCCAGTACTTC. Translation gives CASSRRAGAQETQYF.